Listed below are T cell receptor beta chains from one sample, sequenced in a study of T cell responses to AZD1222 COVID-19 vaccine. This table comes from immunoSEQ multiplex PCR, and its TCRdb copy is limited to in-frame clones, with some not included. The repertoire includes 90,000 to 120,000 clones, about 88% of them detected once, and 15% to 20% sits in the top ten. The specimen was peripheral blood, collected on day 0 of AZD1222 vaccination. Receptor source: an adult in good health. CDR3s include the opening cysteine and the closing phenylalanine or tryptophan. The order of the fields is D gene, clone size, J gene, V gene, CDR3 protein, CDR3 DNA. D genes are given only for firm matches. Clone size is stated in some rows and not others, as once, few, many or a class when expanded.

D gene: NA
clone size: NA
J gene: TRBJ2-7
V gene: TRBV6-6
CDR3 protein: CASTGQRGSYEQYF
CDR3 DNA: TGTGCCAGCACCGGACAGAGAGGATCCTACGAGCAGTACTTC

D gene: NA
clone size: NA
J gene: TRBJ2-3
V gene: TRBV6-5
CDR3 protein: CASSGEIGTDTQYF
CDR3 DNA: TGTGCCAGTTCAGGGGAAATCGGCACAGATACGCAGTATTTT

D gene: NA
clone size: once
J gene: TRBJ1-4
V gene: TRBV7-9
CDR3 protein: CASSLGRGPAGKLFF
CDR3 DNA: TGTGCCAGCAGCTTGGGCAGGGGTCCGGCGGGGAAACTGTTTTTT

D gene: NA
clone size: NA
J gene: TRBJ1-5
V gene: TRBV2
CDR3 protein: CASRDQGQPQHF
CDR3 DNA: TGTGCCAGCAGGGACCAGGGCCAGCCCCAGCATTTT

D gene: NA
clone size: few
J gene: TRBJ2-7
V gene: TRBV6-5
CDR3 protein: CASTLPRGKPYEQYF
CDR3 DNA: TGTGCCAGCACCCTTCCGCGGGGTAAGCCCTACGAGCAGTACTTC

D gene: NA
clone size: few
J gene: TRBJ1-4
V gene: TRBV15
CDR3 protein: CATSNPTVGWEKLFF
CDR3 DNA: TGTGCCACCAGCAACCCGACCGTTGGTTGGGAAAAACTGTTTTTT

D gene: TRBD1
clone size: NA
J gene: TRBJ2-7
V gene: TRBV7-9
CDR3 protein: CASSLETGQGQYF
CDR3 DNA: TGTGCCAGCAGCTTAGAAACCGGACAGGGACAGTACTTC

D gene: TRBD1
clone size: NA
J gene: TRBJ2-5
V gene: TRBV27
CDR3 protein: CASSFSDRELQETQYF
CDR3 DNA: TGTGCCAGCAGTTTTTCCGACAGGGAACTCCAGGAGACCCAGTACTTC

D gene: TRBD1
clone size: few
J gene: TRBJ2-1
V gene: TRBV7-6
CDR3 protein: CASSFLPTVTGGSYNEQFF
CDR3 DNA: TGTGCCAGCAGCTTCCTCCCGACTGTCACAGGGGGGTCCTACAATGAGCAGTTCTTC

D gene: TRBD1
clone size: NA
J gene: TRBJ1-5
V gene: TRBV4-1
CDR3 protein: CASSHYKPGQGARGNQPQHF
CDR3 DNA: TGCGCCAGCAGCCACTATAAGCCGGGACAGGGGGCCAGGGGCAATCAGCCCCAGCATTTT

D gene: TRBD1
clone size: NA
J gene: TRBJ1-5
V gene: TRBV19
CDR3 protein: CASRETGHSNQPQHF
CDR3 DNA: TGTGCCAGTAGAGAGACAGGGCATAGCAATCAGCCCCAGCATTTT

D gene: NA
clone size: NA
J gene: TRBJ1-1
V gene: TRBV7-6
CDR3 protein: CASSLTAQMNTEAFF
CDR3 DNA: TGTGCCAGCAGCTTAACGGCCCAGATGAACACTGAAGCTTTCTTT

D gene: NA
clone size: NA
J gene: TRBJ2-1
V gene: TRBV28
CDR3 protein: CASSHSRAGLRWQFF
CDR3 DNA: TGTGCCAGCAGTCACTCAAGAGCAGGGCTAAGATGGCAGTTCTTC

D gene: NA
clone size: NA
J gene: TRBJ1-5
V gene: TRBV15
CDR3 protein: CATSRASGTGDSNQPQHF
CDR3 DNA: TGTGCCACCAGCAGAGCGAGCGGAACAGGCGATAGCAATCAGCCCCAGCATTTT

D gene: TRBD1
clone size: once
J gene: TRBJ1-4
V gene: TRBV6-5
CDR3 protein: CASSVNSGGDEKLFF
CDR3 DNA: TGTGCCAGCAGCGTAAACTCAGGGGGCGATGAAAAACTGTTTTTT

D gene: NA
clone size: NA
J gene: TRBJ2-1
V gene: TRBV18
CDR3 protein: CASSPPLGGWDEQFF
CDR3 DNA: TGTGCCAGCTCACCACCCCTGGGGGGATGGGATGAGCAGTTCTTC

D gene: NA
clone size: once
J gene: TRBJ1-1
V gene: TRBV7-9
CDR3 protein: CASSLTGNTEAFF
CDR3 DNA: TGTGCCAGCAGCTTAACAGGGAACACTGAAGCTTTCTTT

D gene: NA
clone size: NA
J gene: TRBJ2-7
V gene: TRBV5-1
CDR3 protein: CASSLGSPYEQYF
CDR3 DNA: TGCGCCAGCAGCTTGGGTTCACCCTACGAGCAGTACTTC

D gene: NA
clone size: NA
J gene: TRBJ1-6
V gene: TRBV7-3
CDR3 protein: CASSLCLLVDKHNSPLHF
CDR3 DNA: TGTGCCAGCAGCTTATGTCTTCTAGTGGATAAACATAATTCACCCCTCCACTTT

D gene: NA
clone size: NA
J gene: TRBJ2-1
V gene: TRBV12-5
CDR3 protein: CASGLVRVLGGRNEQFF
CDR3 DNA: TGTGCTAGTGGTTTGGTACGGGTGTTGGGGGGTCGCAATGAGCAGTTCTTC

D gene: TRBD2
clone size: NA
J gene: TRBJ2-3
V gene: TRBV4-2
CDR3 protein: CASSQDTSGGDFTDTQYF
CDR3 DNA: TGTGCCAGCAGCCAAGATACTAGTGGGGGGGACTTCACAGATACGCAGTATTTT

D gene: NA
clone size: few
J gene: TRBJ1-3
V gene: TRBV7-2
CDR3 protein: CASSLYGGGNTIYF
CDR3 DNA: TGTGCCAGCAGCTTATATGGGGGAGGAAACACCATATATTTT

D gene: NA
clone size: once
J gene: TRBJ1-2
V gene: TRBV3-1/TRBV3-2
CDR3 protein: CASSQTGVGYTF
CDR3 DNA: TGTGCCAGCAGCCAGACGGGGGTTGGCTACACCTTC

D gene: NA
clone size: few
J gene: TRBJ1-2
V gene: TRBV3-1/TRBV3-2
CDR3 protein: CASSAGRGYTF
CDR3 DNA: TGTGCCAGCAGCGCAGGGAGGGGCTACACCTTC

D gene: TRBD1
clone size: NA
J gene: TRBJ2-7
V gene: TRBV2
CDR3 protein: CASSRGRGRDEQYF
CDR3 DNA: TGTGCCAGCAGCCGGGGCAGGGGGCGGGACGAGCAGTACTTC

D gene: TRBD1
clone size: NA
J gene: TRBJ1-4
V gene: TRBV6-5
CDR3 protein: CASSYGRTGPKLFF
CDR3 DNA: TGTGCCAGCAGTTACGGCAGGACAGGCCCAAAACTGTTTTTT

D gene: NA
clone size: NA
J gene: TRBJ1-1
V gene: TRBV5-4
CDR3 protein: CASSSSGGTEAFF
CDR3 DNA: TGTGCCAGCAGCTCTTCAGGTGGGACTGAAGCTTTCTTT

D gene: TRBD1
clone size: NA
J gene: TRBJ2-7
V gene: TRBV6-5
CDR3 protein: CASRGTTGSGYEQYF
CDR3 DNA: TGTGCCAGCAGGGGGACGACAGGGTCGGGGTACGAGCAGTACTTC

D gene: NA
clone size: NA
J gene: TRBJ2-1
V gene: TRBV27
CDR3 protein: CASSLSRNLGNEQFF
CDR3 DNA: TGTGCCAGCAGCCTTAGCCGTAATTTGGGCAATGAGCAGTTCTTC

D gene: NA
clone size: NA
J gene: TRBJ1-2
V gene: TRBV21-1
CDR3 protein: CASSPRGNNYGYTF
CDR3 DNA: TGTGCCAGCAGCCCACGTGGAAATAACTATGGCTACACCTTC

D gene: NA
clone size: NA
J gene: TRBJ1-1
V gene: TRBV6-5
CDR3 protein: CASSYSRWQQNEAFF
CDR3 DNA: TGTGCCAGCAGTTACTCGAGGTGGCAGCAAAATGAAGCTTTCTTT

D gene: TRBD1
clone size: once
J gene: TRBJ1-6
V gene: TRBV4-1
CDR3 protein: CASSQGGRGQYSPLHF
CDR3 DNA: TGCGCCAGCAGCCAAGGGGGCAGGGGGCAATACTCACCCCTCCACTTT